Below, 18 T cell receptor beta chains from the same sample are listed, as sequenced in a study of blood T cells in healthy people across ages. Combining a sample-barcoded 5' primer with a J-beta primer mix, a second PCR ran for about 7 to 12 cycles. TCRdb re-derived calls from the 5' RACE reads in MiXCR, one entry per CDR3 protein. This repertoire shows some 900,000 distinct CDR3 sequences, about 44% found once; its top ten account for roughly 13%. Sequences were obtained from blood. All receptors come from a man aged 25-45 years in good health.

This clonotype was seen only once. V gene TRBV24-1 combines with J gene TRBJ1-5; D is unresolved. V lost 4 bases and J 3 bases, leaving 12 bases between the germline ends. CDR3 length: 15 residues. Germline V gives CDR1 KGHDR, CDR2 SFDVKD. The CDR3 protein is CATSDLDTPNQPQHF. For the CDR3, the DNA is TGTGCCACCAGTGACCTTGACACTCCCAATCAGCCCCAGCATTTT.

CDR3 sequence reads: CASSPEEGIGEQYF. The CDR3 DNA is TGCGCCAGCAGCCCCGAGGAGGGGATAGGCGAGCAGTACTTC. The chain links TRBV4-3 to TRBJ2-7; TRBD2 might be the D (6 bases). CDR1 and CDR2 (germline): LGHNA, YSLEER. V lost 4 bases and J 6 bases, leaving 16 bases between the germline ends. CDR3 size: 14 residues.

In this sample, this clonotype turned up a few times. The rearrangement joins TRBV7-2 to TRBJ2-1; possible D gene TRBD1, 6 bases. The germline V gene encodes CDR1 SGHTA and CDR2 FQGNSA. The CDR3 totals 15 residues. Deletions cut 5 bases from V and 4 bases from J, with 15 bases between. CDR3: CASSRQDSFYNEQFF. The CDR3 DNA follows: TGTGCCAGCAGCCGACAGGACAGCTTTTACAATGAGCAGTTCTTC.

The V gene is TRBV20-1, the J gene TRBJ1-1; D uncertain. CDR1 and CDR2 (germline): DFQATT, SNEGSKA (reference sequence). V was shortened by 3 bases and J by 1 base, with 9 bases between the two germline ends. This CDR3 is 13 amino acids long. The CDR3, as DNA: TGCAGTGCTAGTGGGGAGGGGAACACTGAAGCTTTCTTT. Translated, it gives CSASGEGNTEAFF.

The genes are TRBV7-2 and TRBJ2-3; the match to TRBD1 covers 7 bases. The germline V gene has CDR1 SGHTA and CDR2 FQGNSA. V lost 4 bases, J lost 3 bases, and 7 bases stayed unmatched. The CDR3 extends over 15 amino acids. This CDR3 reads CASSSLTGWTDTQYF. The CDR3, as DNA: TGTGCCAGCAGCTCCCTGACAGGGTGGACAGATACGCAGTATTTT.

This chain joins TRBV2 and TRBJ2-1; no firm D call. V lost 4 bases, J lost 10 bases, and 8 bases lay in between. This CDR3 has 11 residues. The germline V gene has CDR1 SNHLY and CDR2 FYNNEI. For the CDR3, the DNA is TGTGCCAGCAGTGCGCCGGGCGAGCAGTTCTTC. It specifies CASSAPGEQFF.

The chain employs TRBV20-1 and TRBJ2-3; the match to TRBD2 covers 11 bases. CDR3 length equals 15 residues. Per the germline V gene, CDR1 is DFQATT and CDR2 is SNEGSKA (reference sequence). Trimming cost V 3 bases and J 3 bases; bases outside gene matches: 5. The CDR3 DNA reads as TGCAGTGCTAGCCTCGGGACTAGCGGAACAGATACGCAGTATTTT. The encoded protein is CSASLGTSGTDTQYF.

The chain employs TRBV6-5 and TRBJ2-3; no clear D gene. This CDR3 has 16 residues. Trimming removed 0 bases from V and 3 bases from J, with 13 bases in between. The germline V gene encodes CDR1 MNHEY and CDR2 SVGAGI. CDR3 in amino acids: CASSYSGRAVTDTQYF. CDR3 DNA: TGTGCCAGCAGTTACTCTGGTAGGGCAGTAACAGATACGCAGTATTTT.

This clonotype was picked up a small number of times. J is TRBJ2-6 and V is TRBV27; D not resolved. Germline loops: CDR1 MNHEY, CDR2 SMNVEV (reference sequence). The CDR3 consists of 15 residues. Trimming pared 5 bases from V and 0 bases from J, leaving 8 bases between. The CDR3 loop is CASSLSDSGANVLTF. The CDR3 nucleotides are TGTGCCAGCAGTCTCAGTGACTCTGGGGCCAACGTCCTGACTTTC.

V is TRBV4-1 and J is TRBJ2-7; D unresolved. This CDR3 is built from 13 residues. Germline V gene lookup returns CDR1 MGHRA and CDR2 YSYEKL. V was clipped by 5 bases and J by 2 bases, with 10 bases between them. The CDR3 region has the DNA TGCGCCAGCAGCACTACACATACCTACGAGCAGTACTTC. Amino acid sequence: CASSTTHTYEQYF.

This chain joins TRBV7-9 and TRBJ2-5, with D unclear. V was clipped by 4 bases and J by 0 bases, with 9 bases between them. CDR1 and CDR2 from the germline V gene are SEHNR and FQNEAQ (reference sequence). CDR3 length equals 14 residues. CDR3 amino acids: CASSSTPYQETQYF. CDR3 in DNA: TGTGCCAGCAGCTCAACACCGTACCAAGAGACCCAGTACTTC.

This clonotype has just a few counts. This chain uses TRBV5-1 with TRBJ2-2; 8 nucleotides align to TRBD2. The germline V gene has CDR1 SGHRS and CDR2 YFSETQ. This CDR3 has 17 residues. V was clipped by 2 bases and J by 2 bases; unmatched bases: 8. Here the CDR3 reads CASSFDRLAGNTGELFF. CDR3 bases: TGCGCCAGCAGCTTCGATCGTCTAGCGGGTAACACCGGGGAGCTGTTTTTT. The complete variable domain, with remaining parts taken from reference TRBV5-1 and TRBJ2-2, reads KAGVTQTPRYLIKTRGQQVTLSCSPISGHRSVSWYQQTPGQGLQFLFEYFSETQRNKGNFPGRFSGRQFSNSRSEMNVSTLELGDSALYLCASSFDRLAGNTGELFFGEGSRLTVL.

This clonotype has more than one count but fewer than ten. The V call is TRBV20-1, the J call TRBJ1-2; the match to TRBD1 covers 9 bases. With 4 bases clipped from V and 5 bases from J, the junction kept 11 bases outside the gene matches. The length of the CDR3 is 15 residues. The germline V gene has CDR1 DFQATT and CDR2 SNEGSKA (reference sequence). CDR3 DNA sequence: TGCAGTGCTAAAGACCGGGACAGGGATTTATATGGCTACACCTTC. Translating gives CSAKDRDRDLYGYTF.

The CDR3 spells CASSDPPGSGTEAFF. In DNA, the CDR3 is TGTGCCAGCAGTGACCCCCCGGGATCTGGCACTGAAGCTTTCTTT. The chain joins TRBV25-1 to TRBJ1-1; D remains unclear. This CDR3 is built from 15 residues. Germline loops: CDR1 MGHDK, CDR2 SYGVNS. V was clipped by 3 bases and J by 4 bases, with 15 bases between them.

This clonotype was seen a few times. This chain joins TRBV4-3 and TRBJ1-2; 7 bases are shared with TRBD1. CDR1 and CDR2 (germline): LGHNA, YSLEER. Trimming took 1 base from V and 4 from J; bases not matched to a gene: 9. This CDR3 has 16 amino acids. CDR3 residues: CASSQAWDSSSYGYTF. The CDR3 DNA sequence: TGCGCCAGCAGCCAAGCTTGGGACAGCAGTTCCTATGGCTACACCTTC.

The chain employs TRBV6-1 and TRBJ2-1; TRBD1 matches at 9 bases. The CDR3 length is 14 residues. With 3 bases clipped from V and 4 bases from J, the junction kept 1 base outside the gene matches. Germline loops: CDR1 MNHNS, CDR2 SASEGT. The CDR3 sequence: CASSDGQGYNEQFF. For the CDR3, the DNA is TGTGCCAGCAGTGACGGACAGGGGTACAATGAGCAGTTCTTC.

The chain combines TRBV20-1 with TRBJ1-1, with D possibly TRBD1 on 5 matching bases. The V gene's germline CDR1 is DFQATT and CDR2 SNEGSKA (reference sequence). The V gene lost 6 bases and the J gene lost 5 bases, with 22 bases spanning the gap. This CDR3 is built from 15 residues. The CDR3 DNA reads TGCAGTGCGCCCGAGGCCTCGGGGGTACGAACTGAAGCTTTCTTT. Translated: CSAPEASGVRTEAFF.

The J gene is TRBJ2-5, the V gene TRBV24-1, with D maybe TRBD2 (5 bases). V lost 4 bases, J lost 5 bases, and 16 bases lay in between. Germline-derived CDR1 and CDR2 are KGHDR and SFDVKD. The CDR3 runs 15 residues. The CDR3 is CATSDPGGPSETQYF. The DNA of the CDR3 is TGTGCCACCAGTGACCCCGGAGGACCATCGGAGACCCAGTACTTC.